The T cell receptor beta chain under discussion was sequenced for a study of cytomegalovirus exposure and HLA in healthy donors. The data were produced by immunoSEQ multiplex PCR, yet TCRdb's version contains in-frame clones alone and is incomplete. The sample carries hundreds of thousands of clones, 90% recorded once. The germline V gene has CDR1 MGHRA and CDR2 YSYEKL. The V end lost 1 base, the J end lost 1 base, and 8 bases lay between the germline ends. The CDR3 totals 15 residues. Sample: PBMCs. This clonotype originated in a woman younger than 45 in good health and CMV-seronegative. The chain recombines TRBV4-1 with TRBJ2-1; D remains unclear. In nucleotides, the CDR3 is TGCGCCAGCAGCCAAGTATTAGGATCCTACAATGAGCAGTTCTTC. This sequence encodes CASSQVLGSYNEQFF.